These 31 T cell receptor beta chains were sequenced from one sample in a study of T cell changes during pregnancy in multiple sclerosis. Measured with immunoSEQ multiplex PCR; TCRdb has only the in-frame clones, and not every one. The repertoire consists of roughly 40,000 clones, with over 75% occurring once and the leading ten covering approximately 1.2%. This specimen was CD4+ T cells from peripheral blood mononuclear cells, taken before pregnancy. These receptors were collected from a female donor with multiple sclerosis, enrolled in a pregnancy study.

CDR3 coding DNA: TGTGCCAGTAGTATCCCTGCTTTGCGGGGAGAAGAGACCCAGTACTTC. It encodes CASSIPALRGEETQYF. The chain combines TRBV19 with TRBJ2-5, with TRBD2 as a possible D gene (6 bases). Deletions cut 3 bases from V and 3 bases from J, with 17 bases between. From germline, CDR1 is LNHDA and CDR2 SQIVND (reference sequence). The CDR3 consists of 16 residues.

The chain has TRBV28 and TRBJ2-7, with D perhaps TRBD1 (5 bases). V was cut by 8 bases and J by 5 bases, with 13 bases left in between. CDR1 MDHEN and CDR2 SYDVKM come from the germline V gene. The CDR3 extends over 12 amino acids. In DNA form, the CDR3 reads TGTGCCAGCGGCAGGGTGGTTAACGAGCAGTACTTC. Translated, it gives CASGRVVNEQYF.

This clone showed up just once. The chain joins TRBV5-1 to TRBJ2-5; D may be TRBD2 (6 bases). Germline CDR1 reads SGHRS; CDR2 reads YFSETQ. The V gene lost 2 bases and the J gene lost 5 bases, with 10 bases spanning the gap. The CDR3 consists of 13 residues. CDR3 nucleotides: TGCGCCAGCAGCTTAAGTGGGAGGGAGACCCAGTACTTC. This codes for CASSLSGRETQYF. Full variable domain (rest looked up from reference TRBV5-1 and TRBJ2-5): KAGVTQTPRYLIKTRGQQVTLSCSPISGHRSVSWYQQTPGQGLQFLFEYFSETQRNKGNFPGRFSGRQFSNSRSEMNVSTLELGDSALYLCASSLSGRETQYFGPGTRLLVL.

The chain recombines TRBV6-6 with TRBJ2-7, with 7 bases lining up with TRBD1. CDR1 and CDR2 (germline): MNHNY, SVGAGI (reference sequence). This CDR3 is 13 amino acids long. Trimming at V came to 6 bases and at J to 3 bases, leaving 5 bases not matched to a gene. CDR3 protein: CASRETGYYEQYF. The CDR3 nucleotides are TGTGCCAGCAGGGAGACAGGGTACTACGAGCAGTACTTC.

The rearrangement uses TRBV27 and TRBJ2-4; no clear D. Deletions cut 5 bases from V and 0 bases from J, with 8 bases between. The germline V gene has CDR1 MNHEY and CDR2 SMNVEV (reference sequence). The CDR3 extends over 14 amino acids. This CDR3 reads CASSTTIAKNIQYF. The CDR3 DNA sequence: TGTGCCAGCAGTACTACGATAGCCAAAAACATTCAGTACTTC.

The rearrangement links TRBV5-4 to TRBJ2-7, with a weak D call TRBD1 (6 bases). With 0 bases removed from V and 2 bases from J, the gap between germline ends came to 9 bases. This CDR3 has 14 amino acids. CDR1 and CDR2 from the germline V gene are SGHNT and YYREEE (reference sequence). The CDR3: CASSLVGQTYEQYF. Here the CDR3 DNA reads TGTGCCAGCAGCTTGGTAGGACAGACCTACGAGCAGTACTTC.

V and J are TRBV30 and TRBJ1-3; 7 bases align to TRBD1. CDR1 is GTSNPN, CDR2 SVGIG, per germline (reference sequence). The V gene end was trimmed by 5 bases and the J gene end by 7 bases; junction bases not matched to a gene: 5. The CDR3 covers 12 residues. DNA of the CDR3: TGTGCCTGGCGGACAGGCGGGAACACCATATATTTT. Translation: CAWRTGGNTIYF. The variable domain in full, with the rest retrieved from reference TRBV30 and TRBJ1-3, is SQTIHQWPATLVQPVGSPLSLECTVEGTSNPNLYWYRQAAGRGLQLLFYSVGIGQISSEVPQNLSASRPQDRQFILSSKKLLLSDSGFYLCAWRTGGNTIYFGEGSWLTVV.

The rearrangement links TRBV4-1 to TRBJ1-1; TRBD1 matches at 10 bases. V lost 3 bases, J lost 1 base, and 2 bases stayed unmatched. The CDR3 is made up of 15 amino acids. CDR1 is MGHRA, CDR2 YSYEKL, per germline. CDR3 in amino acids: CASSQGQGPNTEAFF. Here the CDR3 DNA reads TGCGCCAGCAGCCAGGGACAGGGGCCGAACACTGAAGCTTTCTTT.

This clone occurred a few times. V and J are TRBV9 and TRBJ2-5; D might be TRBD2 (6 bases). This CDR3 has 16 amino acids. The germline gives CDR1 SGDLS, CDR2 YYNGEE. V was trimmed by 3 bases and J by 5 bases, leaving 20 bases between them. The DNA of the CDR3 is TGTGCCAGCAGCGGAACGGGAGTACCGTCGATGGAGACCCAGTACTTC. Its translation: CASSGTGVPSMETQYF.

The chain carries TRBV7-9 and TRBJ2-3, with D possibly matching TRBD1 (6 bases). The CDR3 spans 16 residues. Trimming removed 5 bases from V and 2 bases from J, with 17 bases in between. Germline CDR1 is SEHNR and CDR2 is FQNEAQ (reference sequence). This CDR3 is CASSPQQGSYTDTQYF. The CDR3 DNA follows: TGTGCCAGCAGCCCACAACAGGGTTCCTACACAGATACGCAGTATTTT.

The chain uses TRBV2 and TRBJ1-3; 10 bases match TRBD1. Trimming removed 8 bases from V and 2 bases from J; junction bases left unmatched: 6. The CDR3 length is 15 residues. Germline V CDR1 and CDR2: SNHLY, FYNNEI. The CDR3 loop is CASSTGTGAGNTIYF. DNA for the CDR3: TGTGCCAGCTCTACCGGGACAGGGGCTGGAAACACCATATATTTT.

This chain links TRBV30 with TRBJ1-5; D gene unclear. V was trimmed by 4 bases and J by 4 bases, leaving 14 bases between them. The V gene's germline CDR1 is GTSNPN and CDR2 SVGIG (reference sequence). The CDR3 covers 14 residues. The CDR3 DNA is TGTGCCTGGAACCAAGCGCGAGGGAATCAGCCCCAGCATTTT. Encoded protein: CAWNQARGNQPQHF.

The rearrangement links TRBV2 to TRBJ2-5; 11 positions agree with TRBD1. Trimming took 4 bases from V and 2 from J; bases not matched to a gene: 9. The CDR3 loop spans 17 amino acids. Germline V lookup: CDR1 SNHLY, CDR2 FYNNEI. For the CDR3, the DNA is TGTGCCAGCAGTGGGGGGATCGGACAGGGGGCACAAGAGACCCAGTACTTC. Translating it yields CASSGGIGQGAQETQYF.

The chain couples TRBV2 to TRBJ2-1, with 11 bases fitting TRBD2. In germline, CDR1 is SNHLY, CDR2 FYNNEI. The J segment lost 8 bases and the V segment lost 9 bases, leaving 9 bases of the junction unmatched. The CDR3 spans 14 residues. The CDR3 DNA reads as TGTGCCAGGGGAGTAGCGGGAGGGAATGATGAGCAGTTCTTC. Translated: CARGVAGGNDEQFF.

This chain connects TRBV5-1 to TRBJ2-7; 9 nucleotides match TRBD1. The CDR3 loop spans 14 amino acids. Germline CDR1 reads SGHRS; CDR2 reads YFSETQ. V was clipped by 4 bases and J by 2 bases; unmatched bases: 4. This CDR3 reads CASSPDRGPYEQYF. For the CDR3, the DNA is TGCGCCAGCAGCCCGGACAGGGGACCCTACGAGCAGTACTTC.

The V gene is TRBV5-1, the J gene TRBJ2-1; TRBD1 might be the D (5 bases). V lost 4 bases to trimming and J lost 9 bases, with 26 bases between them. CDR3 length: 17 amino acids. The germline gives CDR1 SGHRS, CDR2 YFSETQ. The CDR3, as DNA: TGCGCCAGCAGCATCATTGTCCAGGGCCTTAATGTGGGTGAGCAGTTCTTC. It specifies CASSIIVQGLNVGEQFF.

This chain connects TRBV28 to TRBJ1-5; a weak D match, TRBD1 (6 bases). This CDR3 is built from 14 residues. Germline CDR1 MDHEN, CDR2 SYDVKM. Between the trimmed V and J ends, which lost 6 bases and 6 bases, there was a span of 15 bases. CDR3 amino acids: CASRSGTRTQPQHF. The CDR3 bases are TGTGCCAGCAGGTCCGGGACAAGGACTCAGCCCCAGCATTTT.

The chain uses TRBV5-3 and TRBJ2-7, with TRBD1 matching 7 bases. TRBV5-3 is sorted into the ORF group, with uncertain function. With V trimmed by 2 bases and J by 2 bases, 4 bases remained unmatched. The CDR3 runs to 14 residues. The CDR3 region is CARSFRDSPYEQYF. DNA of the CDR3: TGTGCCAGAAGCTTCCGGGACAGCCCCTACGAGCAGTACTTC.

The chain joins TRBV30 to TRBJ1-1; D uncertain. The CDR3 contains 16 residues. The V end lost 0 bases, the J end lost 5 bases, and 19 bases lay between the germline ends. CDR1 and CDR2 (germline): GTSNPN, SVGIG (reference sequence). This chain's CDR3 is CAWSVLGDPRRTEAFF. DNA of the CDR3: TGTGCCTGGAGTGTACTTGGAGACCCACGGAGAACTGAAGCTTTCTTT.

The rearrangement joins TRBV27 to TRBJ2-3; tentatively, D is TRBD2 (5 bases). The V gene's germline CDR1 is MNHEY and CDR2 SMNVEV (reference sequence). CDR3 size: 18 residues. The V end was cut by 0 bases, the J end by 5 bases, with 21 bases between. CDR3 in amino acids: CASSLSLGSRGSQDTQYF. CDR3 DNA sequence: TGTGCCAGCAGTTTATCCCTGGGCTCCCGGGGTTCGCAAGATACGCAGTATTTT.

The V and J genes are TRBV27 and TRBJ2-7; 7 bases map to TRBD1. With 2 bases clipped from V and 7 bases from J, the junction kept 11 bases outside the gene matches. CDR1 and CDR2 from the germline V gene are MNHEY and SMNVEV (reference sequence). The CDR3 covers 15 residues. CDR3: CASSLDRVPLGEQYF. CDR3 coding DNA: TGTGCCAGCAGTTTAGACAGGGTACCTCTTGGGGAGCAGTACTTC.

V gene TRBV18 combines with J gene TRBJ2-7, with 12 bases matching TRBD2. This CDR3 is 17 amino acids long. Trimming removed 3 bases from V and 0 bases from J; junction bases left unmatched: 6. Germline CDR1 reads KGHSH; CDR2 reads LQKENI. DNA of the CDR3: TGTGCCAGCTCACCGGGACTAGCGGGTTCAAGCTCCTACGAGCAGTACTTC. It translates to CASSPGLAGSSSYEQYF.

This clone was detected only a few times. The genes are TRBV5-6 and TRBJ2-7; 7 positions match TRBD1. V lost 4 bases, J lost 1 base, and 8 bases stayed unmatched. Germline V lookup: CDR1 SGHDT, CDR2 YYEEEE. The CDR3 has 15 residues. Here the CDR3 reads CASSLTGPFSYEQYF. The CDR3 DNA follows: TGTGCCAGCAGCCTGACAGGGCCCTTTTCCTACGAGCAGTACTTC.

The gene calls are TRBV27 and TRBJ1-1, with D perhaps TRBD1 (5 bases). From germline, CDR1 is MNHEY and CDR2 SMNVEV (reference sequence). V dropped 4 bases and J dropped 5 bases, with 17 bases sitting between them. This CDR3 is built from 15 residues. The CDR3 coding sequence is TGTGCCAGCAGTTCACCGACTGGGGCGAGGACTGAAGCTTTCTTT. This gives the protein CASSSPTGARTEAFF.

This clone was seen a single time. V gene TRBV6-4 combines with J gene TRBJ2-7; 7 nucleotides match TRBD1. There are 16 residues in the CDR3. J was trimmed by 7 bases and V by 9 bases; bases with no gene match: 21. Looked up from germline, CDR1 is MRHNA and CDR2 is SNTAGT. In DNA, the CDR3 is TGTGCCAGAACCCGGACAGGCAACACGGGGAAGGGGGAGCAGTACTTC. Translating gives CARTRTGNTGKGEQYF.

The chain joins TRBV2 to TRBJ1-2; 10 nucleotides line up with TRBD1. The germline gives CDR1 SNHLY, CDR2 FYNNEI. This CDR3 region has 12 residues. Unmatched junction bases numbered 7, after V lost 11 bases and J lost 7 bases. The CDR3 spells CAGDRGLGGYTF. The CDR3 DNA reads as TGTGCCGGAGACAGGGGGCTGGGTGGCTACACCTTC.

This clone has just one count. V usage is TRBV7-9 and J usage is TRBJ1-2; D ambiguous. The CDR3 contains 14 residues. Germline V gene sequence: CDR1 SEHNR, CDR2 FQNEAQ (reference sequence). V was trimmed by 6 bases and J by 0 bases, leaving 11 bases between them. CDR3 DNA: TGTGCCAGCAGTATGTCGGGGTCTAACTATGGCTACACCTTC. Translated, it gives CASSMSGSNYGYTF.

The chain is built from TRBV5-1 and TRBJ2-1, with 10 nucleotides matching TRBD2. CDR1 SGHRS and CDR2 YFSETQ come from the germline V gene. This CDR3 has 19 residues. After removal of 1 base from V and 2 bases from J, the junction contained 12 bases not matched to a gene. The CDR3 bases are TGCGCCAGCAGCTTGACTAGCGGGAAGGGAAAGGGGGCCTACAATGAGCAGTTCTTC. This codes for CASSLTSGKGKGAYNEQFF.

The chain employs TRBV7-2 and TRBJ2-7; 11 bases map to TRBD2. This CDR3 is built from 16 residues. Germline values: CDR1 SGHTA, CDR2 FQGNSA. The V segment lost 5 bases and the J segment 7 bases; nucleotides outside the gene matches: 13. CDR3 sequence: CASSPRTSGLFVEQYF. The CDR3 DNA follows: TGTGCCAGCAGCCCACGGACTAGCGGGTTGTTTGTTGAGCAGTACTTC.

The CDR3 here is CASSEAPGIRTEAFF. DNA for the CDR3: TGTGCCAGCAGTGAAGCTCCCGGGATAAGGACTGAAGCTTTCTTT. The V and J genes are TRBV6-1 and TRBJ1-1; D gene ambiguous. The CDR3 consists of 15 residues. The V gene's germline CDR1 is MNHNS and CDR2 SASEGT. Trimming cost V 0 bases and J 5 bases, with 13 bases left between them.

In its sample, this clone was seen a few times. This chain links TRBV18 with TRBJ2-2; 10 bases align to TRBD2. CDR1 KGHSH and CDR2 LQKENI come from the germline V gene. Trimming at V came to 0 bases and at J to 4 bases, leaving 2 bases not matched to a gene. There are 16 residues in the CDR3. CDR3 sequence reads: CASSPPGLASTGELFF. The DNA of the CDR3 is TGTGCCAGCTCACCACCGGGACTAGCGTCCACCGGGGAGCTGTTTTTT.